A selection of T cell receptor beta chains follows, all from one sample in a study of early T cells in non-severe SARS-CoV-2 infection. A single record per CDR3 protein comes from TCRdb applying MiXCR to the 5' RACE reads. This table has about 80,000 distinct CDR3 sequences, roughly 5.3% appearing once. This specimen was whole blood, taken at baseline. The receptors originated from an adult who was a healthcare worker with PCR-confirmed SARS-CoV-2 infection or an uninfected control (not recorded which). CDR3s include the opening cysteine and the closing phenylalanine or tryptophan. The D gene is left open where the match is weak. Part of the rows lack a size; the others show once, few, many or a class for expanded clones.

V gene: TRBV6-5
J gene: TRBJ1-1
D gene: TRBD1
clone size: many
CDR3 protein: CASSRRTGSVTEAFF
CDR3 DNA: TGTGCCAGCAGTCGGCGGACAGGTAGTGTCACTGAAGCTTTCTTT

V gene: TRBV2
J gene: TRBJ2-5
D gene: TRBD2
clone size: few
CDR3 protein: CASSDRRTSGSWETQYF
CDR3 DNA: TGTGCCAGCAGTGACAGGCGGACTAGCGGGAGTTGGGAGACCCAGTACTTC

V gene: TRBV15
J gene: TRBJ1-1
D gene: -
clone size: many
CDR3 protein: CATSRDSNGNTEAFF
CDR3 DNA: TGTGCCACCAGCAGAGATTCGAACGGGAACACTGAAGCTTTCTTT

V gene: TRBV30
J gene: TRBJ2-1
D gene: -
clone size: few
CDR3 protein: CAWSPGDWNNEQFF
CDR3 DNA: TGTGCCTGGAGCCCCGGGGACTGGAACAATGAGCAGTTCTTC

V gene: TRBV11-2
J gene: TRBJ2-7
D gene: TRBD2
clone size: many
CDR3 protein: CASSAGTSGVRGYEQYF
CDR3 DNA: TGTGCCAGCAGCGCCGGGACTAGCGGTGTTCGAGGCTACGAGCAGTACTTC

V gene: TRBV10-2
J gene: TRBJ2-7
D gene: TRBD2
clone size: -
CDR3 protein: CASRQGLAGYEQYF
CDR3 DNA: TGCGCCAGCAGACAGGGACTAGCGGGCTACGAGCAGTACTTC

V gene: TRBV6-5
J gene: TRBJ1-2
D gene: -
clone size: many
CDR3 protein: CASSYRRRDGYTF
CDR3 DNA: TGTGCCAGCAGTTACCGGCGGAGGGATGGCTACACCTTC

V gene: TRBV12-3/TRBV12-4
J gene: TRBJ2-7
D gene: -
clone size: many
CDR3 protein: CASIGPAGSPYEQYF
CDR3 DNA: TGTGCCAGCATAGGTCCAGCCGGGAGCCCCTACGAGCAGTACTTC

V gene: TRBV19
J gene: TRBJ2-1
D gene: TRBD2
clone size: many
CDR3 protein: CASRVSGKNIRQFF
CDR3 DNA: TGTGCCAGTAGGGTTAGCGGGAAAAATATACGGCAGTTCTTC

V gene: TRBV11-2
J gene: TRBJ2-2
D gene: TRBD2
clone size: few
CDR3 protein: CASSRTSPTGELFF
CDR3 DNA: TGTGCCAGCAGCCGGACTAGCCCTACCGGGGAGCTGTTTTTT

V gene: TRBV4-1
J gene: TRBJ2-1
D gene: -
clone size: -
CDR3 protein: CASSQDGRFRF
CDR3 DNA: TGCGCCAGCAGCCAAGATGGGCGGTTTCGCTTC

V gene: TRBV7-2
J gene: TRBJ2-7
D gene: -
clone size: -
CDR3 protein: CASSRTGNSYEQYF
CDR3 DNA: TGTGCCAGCAGCCGTACAGGGAACTCCTACGAGCAGTACTTC

V gene: TRBV20-1
J gene: TRBJ2-3
D gene: -
clone size: medium-sized
CDR3 protein: CSATTDTQYF
CDR3 DNA: TGCAGTGCCACCACAGATACGCAGTATTTT

V gene: TRBV5-5
J gene: TRBJ2-4
D gene: -
clone size: many
CDR3 protein: CASSLGLDSLAKNIQYF
CDR3 DNA: TGTGCCAGCAGCTTGGGATTGGACAGCCTAGCCAAAAACATTCAGTACTTC

V gene: TRBV20-1
J gene: TRBJ2-1
D gene: -
clone size: many
CDR3 protein: CSAREGSSYNEQFF
CDR3 DNA: TGCAGTGCTAGAGAGGGGAGCTCCTACAATGAGCAGTTCTTC

V gene: TRBV5-5
J gene: TRBJ2-3
D gene: -
clone size: -
CDR3 protein: CASKRWDGADTQYF
CDR3 DNA: TGTGCCAGCAAACGATGGGATGGAGCAGATACGCAGTATTTT

V gene: TRBV30
J gene: TRBJ1-4
D gene: -
clone size: many
CDR3 protein: CAWSVGGVTNEKLFF
CDR3 DNA: TGTGCCTGGAGTGTCGGAGGGGTAACTAATGAAAAACTGTTTTTT

V gene: TRBV7-2
J gene: TRBJ1-2
D gene: -
clone size: -
CDR3 protein: CASSQGLTSSYTF
CDR3 DNA: TGTGCCAGCAGCCAGGGCCTCACTAGTTCCTACACCTTC

V gene: TRBV4-1
J gene: TRBJ1-1
D gene: -
clone size: few
CDR3 protein: CASSQDLLAGLETEAFF
CDR3 DNA: TGCGCCAGCAGCCAAGATTTATTAGCAGGGTTGGAAACTGAAGCTTTCTTT

V gene: TRBV2
J gene: TRBJ2-1
D gene: -
clone size: many
CDR3 protein: CASSAGPHNEQFF
CDR3 DNA: TGTGCCAGCAGCGCGGGACCCCACAATGAGCAGTTCTTC

V gene: TRBV29-1
J gene: TRBJ2-7
D gene: -
clone size: few
CDR3 protein: CSVEEDYEQYF
CDR3 DNA: TGCAGCGTTGAAGAAGACTACGAGCAGTACTTC

V gene: TRBV21-1
J gene: TRBJ2-7
D gene: -
clone size: few
CDR3 protein: CASTTYEQYF
CDR3 DNA: TGTGCCAGCACCACCTACGAGCAGTACTTC

V gene: TRBV20-1
J gene: TRBJ2-3
D gene: TRBD1
clone size: many
CDR3 protein: CSARDEGQVADTQYF
CDR3 DNA: TGCAGTGCTAGAGATGAGGGACAGGTTGCAGATACGCAGTATTTT

V gene: TRBV20-1
J gene: TRBJ1-1
D gene: -
clone size: -
CDR3 protein: CSASGPLGYTNTEAFF
CDR3 DNA: TGCAGTGCTAGCGGACCCCTGGGGTATACGAACACTGAAGCTTTCTTT

V gene: TRBV4-2
J gene: TRBJ2-5
D gene: TRBD2
clone size: many
CDR3 protein: CASSQDRGGVETQYF
CDR3 DNA: TGTGCCAGCAGCCAAGATCGGGGAGGGGTTGAGACCCAGTACTTC

V gene: TRBV30
J gene: TRBJ2-3
D gene: -
clone size: many
CDR3 protein: CAWSAGQSRTGSTDTQYF
CDR3 DNA: TGTGCCTGGAGTGCCGGACAGTCGCGGACCGGGAGCACAGATACGCAGTATTTT

V gene: TRBV3-1
J gene: TRBJ2-1
D gene: TRBD2
clone size: few
CDR3 protein: CASSQTGGNEQFF
CDR3 DNA: TGTGCCAGCAGCCAAACGGGAGGGAATGAGCAGTTCTTC

V gene: TRBV5-1
J gene: TRBJ2-3
D gene: -
clone size: -
CDR3 protein: CASKGGPSTDTQYF
CDR3 DNA: TGCGCCAGCAAGGGCGGGCCGAGCACAGATACGCAGTATTTT

V gene: TRBV20-1
J gene: TRBJ1-3
D gene: TRBD1
clone size: -
CDR3 protein: CSAGTGENTIYF
CDR3 DNA: TGCAGTGCTGGGACAGGGGAAAACACCATATATTTT

V gene: TRBV20-1
J gene: TRBJ2-5
D gene: TRBD2
clone size: many
CDR3 protein: CSVLDGRALQETQYF
CDR3 DNA: TGCAGTGTTTTGGACGGGAGGGCCCTGCAAGAGACCCAGTACTTC

V gene: TRBV7-2
J gene: TRBJ2-5
D gene: -
clone size: many
CDR3 protein: CASSPRLLTGRKETQYF
CDR3 DNA: TGTGCCAGCAGCCCCAGACTCCTGACAGGAAGGAAAGAGACCCAGTACTTC

V gene: TRBV20-1
J gene: TRBJ2-1
D gene: TRBD2
clone size: few
CDR3 protein: CSARKLAGANEQFF
CDR3 DNA: TGCAGTGCTAGAAAGCTAGCGGGAGCCAATGAGCAGTTCTTC

V gene: TRBV9
J gene: TRBJ1-1
D gene: TRBD1
clone size: many
CDR3 protein: CASSEGQADTEAFF
CDR3 DNA: TGTGCCAGCAGCGAGGGACAGGCGGACACTGAAGCTTTCTTT

V gene: TRBV11-2
J gene: TRBJ2-7
D gene: -
clone size: many
CDR3 protein: CASSLTFYEQYF
CDR3 DNA: TGTGCCAGCAGCCTGACATTCTACGAGCAGTACTTC

V gene: TRBV5-1
J gene: TRBJ2-7
D gene: TRBD1
clone size: many
CDR3 protein: CASSLALGQTYEQYF
CDR3 DNA: TGCGCCAGCAGCTTGGCCCTGGGACAGACCTACGAGCAGTACTTC

V gene: TRBV11-2
J gene: TRBJ2-1
D gene: TRBD2
clone size: many
CDR3 protein: CASSRRPGAGVDNEQFF
CDR3 DNA: TGTGCCAGCAGTCGTCGGCCCGGCGCGGGAGTTGACAATGAGCAGTTCTTC

V gene: TRBV27
J gene: TRBJ2-7
D gene: -
clone size: few
CDR3 protein: CASSYAETPDLYEQYF
CDR3 DNA: TGTGCCAGCAGTTACGCTGAGACCCCAGACCTCTACGAGCAGTACTTC

V gene: TRBV2
J gene: TRBJ1-5
D gene: TRBD1
clone size: -
CDR3 protein: CASRRDRNNQPQHF
CDR3 DNA: TGTGCCAGCAGGCGGGACAGGAACAATCAGCCCCAGCATTTT

V gene: TRBV10-3
J gene: TRBJ2-2
D gene: TRBD2
clone size: many
CDR3 protein: CAISRGRETGELFF
CDR3 DNA: TGTGCCATCAGCCGCGGGAGAGAAACCGGGGAGCTGTTTTTT

V gene: TRBV7-9
J gene: TRBJ2-1
D gene: -
clone size: many
CDR3 protein: CASSAYNEQFF
CDR3 DNA: TGTGCCAGCAGCGCTTACAATGAGCAGTTCTTC